This paragraph reports one TCR beta chain. How the authors handled the data: Estimation of nucleated cell counts relied on the amplification of reference gene primers. Clones were sequenced by immunoSEQ multiplex PCR, and TCRdb holds only the in-frame ones, with some missing. V, J and clone size are taken as reported in that table, and D and trimming were inferred from the DNA itself. Of approximately 380,000 clones listed, 85% are singletons. These data belong to a study of blood T cell repertoires in COVID-19. Overall study: There were acute and convalescent COVID-19 samples, and they came from the United States, Italy and Spain. From T cells, B-cell-depleted T cells, or PBMCs came the material, which was cDNA or gDNA.

Germline CDR1 and CDR2: SGHNT and YYREEE (reference sequence). The CDR3 has 13 amino acids. V lost 6 bases, J lost 6 bases, and 16 bases lay in between. This receptor was identified in a woman between 18 and 29 years old with acute or convalescent COVID-19. V and J are TRBV5-4 and TRBJ2-7; tentatively, D is TRBD2 (7 bases). Sequenced input: peripheral blood. The CDR3 reads CASTKGGAFEQYF. The CDR3, as DNA: TGTGCCAGCACAAAAGGGGGGGCGTTCGAGCAGTACTTC.